Each of the 25 T cell receptor beta chains below was sequenced from the same sample in a study of T cells in Graves' hyperthyroidism and ophthalmopathy. It was RNA transcripts that yielded the amplified TCR beta CDR3 regions. First-round RT-PCR targeting the TCR CDR3 was performed with the HTBI primer set. TCRdb itself ran the multiplex PCR reads through MiXCR, one entry per CDR3 protein. The profile covers more than 500,000 distinct CDR3 sequences, with 46% appearing a single time and about 20% taken by the ten largest. Sample: peripheral blood or thyroid tissue (not recorded which). The receptor source for this set is an adult woman with Graves' disease, either hyperthyroidism or ophthalmopathy (not recorded which).

The chain links TRBV10-3 to TRBJ2-5; TRBD2 matches at 8 bases. Germline assignment: CDR1 ENHRY and CDR2 SYGVKD. The CDR3 length is 16 residues. With V trimmed by 2 bases and J by 0 bases, 5 bases remained unmatched. The CDR3 here is CAISEGASGYQETQYF. The CDR3 DNA sequence: TGTGCCATCAGTGAGGGAGCTAGCGGGTACCAAGAGACCCAGTACTTC.

The rearrangement uses TRBV7-6 and TRBJ1-2; D gene uncertain. The germline V and J ends were trimmed by 1 base and 5 bases, with 11 bases remaining between them. This CDR3 contains 14 residues. Germline V gene data show CDR1 as SGHVS and CDR2 as FNYEAQ. The CDR3 nucleotides read TGTGCCAGCAGCTTAGACGGCAGTTCTTATGGCTACACCTTC. It yields the protein CASSLDGSSYGYTF.

This clonotype was observed many times. The gene calls are TRBV5-1 and TRBJ2-7; D might be TRBD1 (5 bases). Per the germline V gene, CDR1 is SGHRS and CDR2 is YFSETQ. This CDR3 region has 13 residues. V shed 1 base and J shed 5 bases, with 10 bases lying between them. CDR3 nucleotide sequence: TGCGCCAGCAGCTTGTCAGGGTTGGACGAGCAGTACTTC. It codes for CASSLSGLDEQYF. Together with reference TRBV5-1 and TRBJ2-7, the CDR3 gives the full variable domain: KAGVTQTPRYLIKTRGQQVTLSCSPISGHRSVSWYQQTPGQGLQFLFEYFSETQRNKGNFPGRFSGRQFSNSRSEMNVSTLELGDSALYLCASSLSGLDEQYFGPGTRLTVT.

In this sample, this clonotype turned up many times. This chain joins TRBV20-1 and TRBJ1-6, with D maybe TRBD1 (6 bases). The germline V gene encodes CDR1 DFQATT and CDR2 SNEGSKA (reference sequence). The CDR3 consists of 13 residues. Trimming pared 7 bases from V and 9 bases from J, leaving 16 bases between. The CDR3 loop reads CSVQRTEGSPLHF. CDR3 sequence (DNA): TGCAGTGTCCAGAGGACAGAGGGTTCACCCCTCCACTTT.

The chain is built from TRBV11-2 and TRBJ2-7; D may be TRBD1 (5 bases). The CDR3 is 13 residues long. CDR1 and CDR2 from the germline V gene are SGHAT and FQNNGV. V lost 5 bases and J 2 bases, leaving 10 bases between the germline ends. CDR3 protein: CASSPKGPYEQYF. CDR3 DNA sequence: TGTGCCAGCAGCCCGAAGGGGCCCTACGAGCAGTACTTC.

This rearrangement joins TRBV3-1 to TRBJ2-7; 8 nucleotides agree with TRBD2. After removal of 1 base from V and 2 bases from J, the junction contained 4 bases not matched to a gene. The CDR3 is 15 amino acids. In germline, CDR1 is LGHDT, CDR2 YNNKEL (reference sequence). CDR3 protein: CASSQGLARTYEQYF. CDR3 coding DNA: TGTGCCAGCAGCCAAGGACTAGCGCGAACCTACGAGCAGTACTTC.

This clonotype was seen more than once but under ten times. V and J are TRBV10-3 and TRBJ1-2; D gene uncertain. The germline V gene encodes CDR1 ENHRY and CDR2 SYGVKD. V was shortened by 2 bases and J by 6 bases, with 10 bases between the two germline ends. CDR3 length equals 13 residues. CDR3 in DNA: TGTGCCATCAGTGAGCCACCTAGGGATGGCTACACCTTC. Amino acid sequence: CAISEPPRDGYTF.

Ten or more counts support this clonotype. The chain is built from TRBV19 and TRBJ2-7; 14 bases fit TRBD2. This CDR3 has 17 residues. Germline V gene sequence: CDR1 LNHDA, CDR2 SQIVND (reference sequence). The trim removed 4 bases at V and 3 bases at J, leaving 8 bases unmatched. DNA of the CDR3: TGTGCCAGTAGTAGAGGACTAGCGGGAGGCGGTTTCTACGAGCAGTACTTC. Residues: CASSRGLAGGGFYEQYF.

The V and J genes are TRBV10-3 and TRBJ1-5, with TRBD1 as a possible D gene (5 bases). Trimming removed 8 bases from V and 9 bases from J, with 17 bases in between. The CDR3 consists of 13 residues. Germline values: CDR1 ENHRY, CDR2 SYGVKD. The CDR3 coding sequence is TGTGCCATCGTAGGGGATTGGGTTCGGCCCCAGCATTTT. Encoded protein: CAIVGDWVRPQHF.

Many counts were recorded for this clonotype. The chain uses TRBV24-1 and TRBJ2-5; the D gene is possibly TRBD2 (7 bases). The ends were cut back, 5 bases at V and 0 bases at J, with 12 bases in the middle. Per germline, CDR1 KGHDR and CDR2 SFDVKD. The CDR3 has 15 amino acids. CDR3 loop: CATSGEGDYQETQYF. In nucleotides, the CDR3 is TGTGCCACCAGTGGGGAGGGGGATTACCAAGAGACCCAGTACTTC.

This clonotype was counted many times. One junction end does not reproduce the germline sequence, and a read error may be involved. The chain couples TRBV7-9 to TRBJ1-1, with 8 bases matching TRBD1. Germline CDR1 reads SEHNR; CDR2 reads FQNEAQ (reference sequence). This CDR3 spans 13 amino acids. CDR3 residues: CASSGTGGTEAFF. The DNA for the CDR3 is TGCGCCAGCAGCGGCACAGGGGGGACTGAAGCTTTCTTT.

There are a few counts of this clonotype. The chain is built from TRBV29-1 and TRBJ2-3; possibly TRBD2 for D (5 bases). The CDR3 length is 13 residues. Per germline, CDR1 SQVTM and CDR2 ANQGSEA. The ends were cut back, 6 bases at V and 3 bases at J, with 13 bases in the middle. This CDR3 is CSVFGSRTDTQYF. Here the CDR3 DNA reads TGCAGCGTGTTTGGGAGCCGAACAGATACGCAGTATTTT.

For this clonotype: The germline gene is not matched at one end of the junction; a read error may be the cause. The J gene is TRBJ1-2, the V gene TRBV29-1; TRBD1 matches 9 bases. The CDR3 runs to 10 residues. CDR1 SQVTM and CDR2 ANQGSEA come from the germline V gene. The CDR3 bases are TGCAGCGTAGAAGACAGGGGGTATACCTTC. As protein: CSVEDRGYTF.

Concerning this clonotype: A single base separates this from a much larger clone, so it may be a read error. The chain links TRBV4-1 to TRBJ2-7; 8 nucleotides agree with TRBD1. Germline V gene sequence: CDR1 MGHRA, CDR2 YSYEKL. This CDR3 has 15 residues. CDR3 coding DNA: TGCGCCAGCAGCTACTACGCAGGGGGCGGCTACGAGCAGTGCTTC. Translated, it gives CASSYYAGGGYEQCF.

This clonotype appeared many times. V gene TRBV11-2 combines with J gene TRBJ1-1; D call uncertain. Per the germline V gene, CDR1 is SGHAT and CDR2 is FQNNGV. The germline V and J ends were trimmed by 5 bases and 4 bases, with 20 bases remaining between them. The CDR3 covers 16 residues. The CDR3 sequence is CASSPRPRAVVTEAFF. Here the CDR3 DNA reads TGTGCCAGCAGCCCTCGGCCAAGGGCTGTGGTCACTGAAGCTTTCTTT.

This clonotype was seen at least ten times. The chain uses TRBV5-1 and TRBJ1-2, with 11 bases matching TRBD1. Germline CDR1 and CDR2: SGHRS and YFSETQ. Losses at the gene ends were 4 bases for V and 6 bases for J; bases not matched to a gene: 8. The CDR3 length is 15 residues. CDR3 loop: CASSTLDRGRDGYTF. DNA of the CDR3: TGCGCCAGCAGCACGTTGGACAGGGGGCGGGATGGCTACACCTTC.

The V and J genes are TRBV20-1 and TRBJ2-5; D may be TRBD1 (5 bases). V lost 3 bases and J 2 bases, leaving 16 bases between the germline ends. Germline V CDR1 and CDR2: DFQATT, SNEGSKA (reference sequence). The CDR3 is 15 residues long. CDR3 in amino acids: CSASVREAFQETQYF. In DNA form, the CDR3 reads TGCAGTGCTAGCGTCAGGGAAGCCTTTCAAGAGACCCAGTACTTC.

This clonotype was recorded at least ten times. The chain has TRBV7-9 and TRBJ2-2; D call uncertain. CDR1 is SEHNR, CDR2 FQNEAQ, per germline (reference sequence). The CDR3 is 13 residues long. The V gene lost 5 bases and the J gene lost 9 bases, with 13 bases spanning the gap. CDR3: CASSAKFGRELFF. The DNA for the CDR3 is TGTGCCAGCAGCGCAAAGTTCGGCCGGGAGCTGTTTTTT. The full variable domain, in which reference TRBV7-9 and TRBJ2-2 provide the parts outside the CDR3, is DTGVSQNPRHKITKRGQNVTFRCDPISEHNRLYWYRQTLGQGPEFLTYFQNEAQLEKSRLLSDRFSAERPKGSFSTLEIQRTEQGDSAMYLCASSAKFGRELFFGEGSRLTVL.

This clonotype has a count of ten or more. The J gene is TRBJ2-5, the V gene TRBV29-1; D tentatively fits TRBD1 or TRBD2 (6 bases each). With 0 bases removed from V and 5 bases from J, the gap between germline ends came to 10 bases. Germline CDR1 is SQVTM and CDR2 is ANQGSEA. The CDR3 spans 13 residues. CDR3 sequence reads: CSVEEGGMETQYF. CDR3 coding DNA: TGCAGCGTTGAAGAGGGGGGCATGGAGACCCAGTACTTC. Variable domain in full (rest from reference TRBV29-1 and TRBJ2-5): SAVISQKPSRDICQRGTSLTIQCQVDSQVTMMFWYRQQPGQSLTLIATANQGSEATYESGFVIDKFPISRPNLTFSTLTVSNMSPEDSSIYLCSVEEGGMETQYFGPGTRLLVL.

This clonotype was counted ten times or more. V is TRBV15 and J is TRBJ2-7; a weak D match, TRBD2 (6 bases). V gave up 3 bases and J gave up 3 bases, with 15 bases separating them. CDR1 is LNHNV and CDR2 is YYDKDF in the germline V gene (reference sequence). The CDR3 runs to 15 residues. CDR3 amino acids: CATSRERDLRYEQYF. The CDR3 DNA reads as TGTGCCACCAGCAGGGAAAGGGACTTGCGCTACGAGCAGTACTTC.

The chain couples TRBV12-3 or TRBV12-4 to TRBJ1-1, with D uncertain. The CDR3 covers 12 residues. With 4 bases removed from V and 5 bases from J, the gap between germline ends came to 8 bases. The CDR3 bases are TGTGCCAGCAGTTGTGGAGGGACTGAAGCTTTCTTT. Translating it yields CASSCGGTEAFF.

Many counts were recorded for this clonotype. CDR3 sequence (DNA): TGTGCCAGCAGCTCGTCCGCAGCAGGAAACACCATATATTTT. Its protein product is CASSSSAAGNTIYF. This chain joins TRBV7-9 and TRBJ1-3; D remains unclear. Trimming took off 4 bases at V and 4 bases at J, with 11 bases between the two ends. This CDR3 region has 14 residues. Germline CDR1 and CDR2: SEHNR and FQNEAQ (reference sequence).

Many counts were recorded for this clonotype. V gene TRBV7-8 combines with J gene TRBJ1-3; D unclear. The CDR3 runs to 16 residues. Deletions cut 5 bases from V and 5 bases from J, with 19 bases between. Germline assignment: CDR1 SGHVS and CDR2 FQNEAQ. The DNA of the CDR3 is TGTGCCAGCAGCCGGGGTCGTGGTCAATGGCGAAACACCATATATTTT. As protein: CASSRGRGQWRNTIYF.

This clonotype was seen only a few times. The genes are TRBV6-1 and TRBJ1-2; 8 bases are shared with TRBD1. V dropped 10 bases and J dropped 0; count of bases not matched to a gene: 7. CDR3 length: 14 residues. Germline loops: CDR1 MNHNS, CDR2 SASEGT. CDR3 amino acids: CATYPGQANYGYTF. The CDR3 nucleotides are TGTGCCACCTATCCGGGACAGGCTAACTATGGCTACACCTTC.

For this clonotype: One end of the junction varies from germline; a read error may be responsible. The chain couples TRBV7-9 to TRBJ2-5; D unresolved. This CDR3 contains 15 residues. Germline V CDR1 and CDR2: SEHNR, FQNEAQ (reference sequence). This CDR3 reads CASSQVTRYQETQYF. CDR3 coding DNA: TGCGCCAGCAGCCAAGTGACTCGGTACCAAGAGACCCAGTACTTC.